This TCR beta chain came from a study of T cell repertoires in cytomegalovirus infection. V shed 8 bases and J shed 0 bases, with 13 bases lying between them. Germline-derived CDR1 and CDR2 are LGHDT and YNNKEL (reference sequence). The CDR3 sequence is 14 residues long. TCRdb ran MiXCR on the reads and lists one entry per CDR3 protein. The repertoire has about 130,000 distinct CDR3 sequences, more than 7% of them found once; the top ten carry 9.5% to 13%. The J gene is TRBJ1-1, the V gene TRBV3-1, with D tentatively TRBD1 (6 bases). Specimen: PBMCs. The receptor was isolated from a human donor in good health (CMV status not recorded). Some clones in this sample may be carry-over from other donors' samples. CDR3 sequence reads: CASRQGTMNTEAFF. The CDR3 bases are TGTGCCAGCCGTCAGGGGACAATGAACACTGAAGCTTTCTTT.